The clone carrying this TCR beta chain was seen only once. Trimming pared 1 base from V and 0 bases from J, leaving 6 bases between. The CDR3 consists of 15 residues. Germline V gives CDR1 ENHRY, CDR2 SYGVKD. The record originates from a study of T cell changes during pregnancy in multiple sclerosis. Profiled with immunoSEQ multiplex PCR; TCRdb holds only in-frame clones, not every one. Of some 94,000 clones in the sample, more than 85% are singletons; the top ten hold 1.5%. The sample consisted of peripheral blood, taken in the first trimester of pregnancy. The rearrangement joins TRBV10-3 to TRBJ1-4, with D uncertain. This receptor was identified in a female donor with multiple sclerosis, enrolled in a pregnancy study. The CDR3 spells CAISEYPATNEKLFF. In DNA form, the CDR3 reads TGTGCCATCAGTGAGTACCCAGCAACTAATGAAAAACTGTTTTTT.